The rows below give T cell receptor beta chains drawn from one sample of a study of T-cell memory formation after mild COVID-19. MiXCR, applied by TCRdb to the 5' RACE reads, yields one record per CDR3 protein. The sample includes 450,000 to 650,000 distinct CDR3 sequences, roughly 18% of them seen just once. Material: PBMCs or a T cell subset sorted from them (not recorded which). All receptors derive from an adult woman who had mild COVID-19 (a few samples of this study predate the infection). Cell type and time point are not known. Each CDR3 is given without its conserved first and last residue. Only part of the rows carry a size: once, few, many, or a class if the clone is expanded.

v_gene	j_gene	abundance	len	CDR3aa
TRBV5-4	TRBJ2-1	few	14	ASSPPMGFQNNEQF
TRBV20-1	TRBJ2-5	NA	10	SAPGVGETQY
TRBV9	TRBJ1-5	few	12	ASSVESEGQPQH
TRBV11-1	TRBJ2-1	few	14	ASSLMGQPTYNEQF
TRBV9	TRBJ2-1	NA	14	ASSLGQTDLNNEQF
TRBV7-2	TRBJ2-1	many	10	ASSLGVGEQF
TRBV6-1	TRBJ2-5	NA	12	ASTGSGSGETQY
TRBV18	TRBJ2-2	many	14	ASSPLSHANTGELF
TRBV7-9	TRBJ2-7	NA	13	ASSGEGGHLYEQY
TRBV7-2	TRBJ2-3	NA	10	ASSPRRDTQY
TRBV19	TRBJ1-1	NA	11	ASISGGGTEAF
TRBV2	TRBJ2-2	NA	12	ASSEGTYTGELF
TRBV7-9	TRBJ2-1	few	12	ASTLTSGRVEQF
TRBV6-5	TRBJ2-5	NA	11	ASIPAGGGAQY
TRBV3-1	TRBJ2-7	NA	13	ASSQNLDSSYEQY
TRBV5-6	TRBJ2-3	few	13	ASTEGGFGTDTQY
TRBV12-3/TRBV12-4	TRBJ1-1	NA	10	ASSVGAAEAF
TRBV25-1	TRBJ1-5	few	10	ASGQGFQPQH